This TCR beta chain was recorded in a study of T cells in Graves' hyperthyroidism and ophthalmopathy. V was trimmed by 4 bases and J by 5 bases, leaving 17 bases between them. The CDR3 loop spans 15 amino acids. Germline-derived CDR1 and CDR2 are SGHTA and FQGNSA. Amplification yielded TCR beta CDR3 regions, with RNA transcripts as the source. First-round RT-PCR with HTBI primers amplified the TCR CDR3 region. A single record per CDR3 protein comes from TCRdb applying MiXCR to the multiplex PCR reads. The table has around 500,000 distinct CDR3 sequences, around 16% seen once; the top ten hold about 29%.

The rearrangement links TRBV7-2 to TRBJ1-1, with D possibly TRBD1 on 6 matching bases. This sequence originates from a woman in her 30s with Graves' ophthalmopathy. Sequenced: blood. For the CDR3, the DNA is TGTGCCAGCAGCTCCAAACAGGGAGTGTGGACTGAAGCTTTCTTT. Translated: CASSSKQGVWTEAFF. The full variable domain, in which reference TRBV7-2 and TRBJ1-1 provide the parts outside the CDR3, is GAGVSQSPSNKVTEKGKDVELRCDPISGHTALYWYRQSLGQGLEFLIYFQGNSAPDKSGLPSDRFSAERTGGSVSTLTIQRTQQEDSAVYLCASSSKQGVWTEAFFGQGTRLTVV.